The 15 T cell receptor beta chains presented below share a single source sample, sequenced in a study of blood T cell repertoires in COVID-19. The method was immunoSEQ multiplex PCR; TCRdb's version includes in-frame clones alone and lacks a portion of them. In the table there are about 49,000 clones, 81% of which are singletons. The sequenced sample was peripheral blood. The receptors were gathered from an elderly woman with COVID-19, enrolled during active disease.

V is TRBV2 and J is TRBJ2-3; 7 nucleotides line up with TRBD1. CDR1 is SNHLY, CDR2 FYNNEI, per germline. Trimming took 6 bases from V and 5 from J; bases not matched to a gene: 2. The CDR3 covers 12 residues. The CDR3 DNA reads as TGTGCCAGCAGCGGGGACAGAGATACGCAGTATTTT. It codes for CASSGDRDTQYF.

The chain recombines TRBV19 with TRBJ1-1; a weak D match, TRBD1 (5 bases). The CDR3 covers 14 residues. The germline V and J ends were trimmed by 10 bases and 5 bases, with 20 bases remaining between them. Germline V gives CDR1 LNHDA, CDR2 SQIVND (reference sequence). CDR3 sequence reads: CATAGGGIGTEAFF. In DNA form, the CDR3 reads TGTGCCACCGCCGGGGGGGGGATTGGGACTGAAGCTTTCTTT.

J is TRBJ2-7 and V is TRBV11-3; TRBD2 aligns across 8 bases. Germline V CDR1 and CDR2: SGHNT, YENEEA. The CDR3 contains 13 residues. The V gene end was trimmed by 3 bases and the J gene end by 7 bases; junction bases not matched to a gene: 5. The CDR3 region is CASSFDSGGEQYF. Here the CDR3 DNA reads TGTGCCAGCAGCTTTGATTCGGGAGGGGAGCAGTACTTC.

This chain uses TRBV5-1 with TRBJ1-2; the D gene is possibly TRBD1 (6 bases). Trimming left V 5 bases short and J 1 base short, with 12 bases between. There are 14 residues in the CDR3. The V gene's germline CDR1 is SGHRS and CDR2 YFSETQ. The CDR3 region has the DNA TGCGCCAGCAGGTTCACAGGGAATAACTATGGCTACACCTTC. Encoded protein: CASRFTGNNYGYTF.

The chain recombines TRBV6-5 with TRBJ1-2, with 9 positions matching TRBD1. The V and J ends lost 9 bases and 4 bases, in that order; junction bases with no gene match: 9. Germline V CDR1 and CDR2: MNHEY, SVGAGI. The length of the CDR3 is 14 residues. The CDR3 DNA follows: TGTGCCAGTATTGCAGGACAGGGGAGCTATGGCTACACCTTC. Translated: CASIAGQGSYGYTF.

V gene TRBV7-2 combines with J gene TRBJ1-1; 10 bases align to TRBD1. The CDR3 runs 15 residues. Germline V gene sequence: CDR1 SGHTA, CDR2 FQGNSA. The J segment lost 2 bases and the V segment lost 5 bases, leaving 5 bases of the junction unmatched. Here the CDR3 DNA reads TGTGCCAGCAGCAAAGTGACAGGGGGCAACACTGAAGCTTTCTTT. Protein product: CASSKVTGGNTEAFF.

The chain uses TRBV6-1 and TRBJ2-6; 8 nucleotides match TRBD1. The length of the CDR3 is 16 residues. CDR1 and CDR2 from the germline V gene are MNHNS and SASEGT. V trimming: 4 bases; J trimming: 4 bases; junction bases outside the gene matches: 6. The CDR3 sequence is CASSVSTGAGANVLTF. The CDR3 nucleotides are TGTGCCAGCAGTGTATCGACAGGGGCAGGGGCCAACGTCCTGACTTTC.

The genes are TRBV14 and TRBJ2-1; TRBD2 matches 11 bases. The CDR3 spans 17 residues. The V and J ends lost 0 bases and 8 bases, in that order; junction bases with no gene match: 9. The V gene's germline CDR1 is SGHDN and CDR2 FVKESK. The CDR3 sequence is CASSQDYGLAGIDEQFF. The DNA for the CDR3 is TGTGCCAGCAGCCAAGATTACGGACTAGCGGGTATCGATGAGCAGTTCTTC.

This clone was detected only a few times. The rearrangement joins TRBV18 to TRBJ1-6; D call uncertain. This CDR3 contains 11 residues. Trimming left V 3 bases short and J 13 bases short, with 7 bases between. Germline assignment: CDR1 KGHSH and CDR2 LQKENI. The CDR3 protein is CASSPGGPLHF. CDR3 coding DNA: TGTGCCAGCTCACCCGGCGGGCCCCTCCACTTT.

The chain has TRBV10-3 and TRBJ2-7; possible D gene TRBD2, 5 bases. Germline loops: CDR1 ENHRY, CDR2 SYGVKD. The V and J ends lost 0 bases and 2 bases respectively, with 8 bases between them. This CDR3 comprises 14 residues. DNA for the CDR3: TGTGCCATCAGTGAGTCCGGGAAAACCTACGAGCAGTACTTC. It yields the protein CAISESGKTYEQYF.

This sequence joins TRBV5-1 and TRBJ2-1, with 9 bases lining up with TRBD2. This CDR3 contains 15 residues. V was pared by 4 bases and J by 7 bases, with 9 bases of the junction left unmatched. From germline, CDR1 is SGHRS and CDR2 YFSETQ. The CDR3 loop reads CASSGVAGVVNEQFF. As DNA, the CDR3 is TGCGCCAGCAGCGGCGTAGCGGGAGTGGTTAATGAGCAGTTCTTC.

The genes are TRBV4-1 and TRBJ2-3, with D unresolved. This CDR3 is 14 amino acids long. The ends were cut back, 0 bases at V and 4 bases at J, with 8 bases in the middle. Germline-derived CDR1 and CDR2 are MGHRA and YSYEKL. This CDR3 is CASSQDRVADTQYF. CDR3 nucleotide sequence: TGCGCCAGCAGCCAAGATCGCGTCGCAGATACGCAGTATTTT.

The rearrangement uses TRBV6-5 and TRBJ2-7; D is possibly TRBD2 (5 bases). The germline gives CDR1 MNHEY, CDR2 SVGAGI. The V end was cut by 5 bases, the J end by 4 bases, with 12 bases between. The CDR3 has 13 residues. The CDR3 region has the DNA TGTGCCAGCAGTCGGGGAGTTGAGTACGAGCAGTACTTC. Translated, it gives CASSRGVEYEQYF.

The CDR3 is CASSRDRPNEKLFF. The CDR3 DNA follows: TGTGCCAGCTCACGGGACAGACCTAATGAAAAACTGTTTTTT. The chain employs TRBV18 and TRBJ1-4; TRBD1 aligns across 7 bases. The CDR3 runs to 14 residues. Germline values: CDR1 KGHSH, CDR2 LQKENI. The V segment lost 4 bases and the J segment 3 bases; nucleotides outside the gene matches: 2.

The chain links TRBV18 to TRBJ1-1; the match to TRBD1 covers 8 bases. Trimming cost V 1 base and J 5 bases; bases outside gene matches: 6. From germline, CDR1 is KGHSH and CDR2 LQKENI. The CDR3 is 15 amino acids. The CDR3 here is CASSPLRDRGTEAFF. CDR3 coding DNA: TGTGCCAGCTCACCACTCCGAGACAGGGGTACTGAAGCTTTCTTT.